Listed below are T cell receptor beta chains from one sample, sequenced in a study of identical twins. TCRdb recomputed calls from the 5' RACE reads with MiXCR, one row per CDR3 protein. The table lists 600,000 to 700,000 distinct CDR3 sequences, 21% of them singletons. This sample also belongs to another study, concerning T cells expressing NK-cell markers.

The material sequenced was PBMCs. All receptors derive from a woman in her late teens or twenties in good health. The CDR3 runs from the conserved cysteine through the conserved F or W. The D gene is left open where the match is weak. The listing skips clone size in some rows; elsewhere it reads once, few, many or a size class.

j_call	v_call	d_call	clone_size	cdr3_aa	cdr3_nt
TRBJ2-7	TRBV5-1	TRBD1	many	CASSEGTDYEQYF	TGCGCCAGCAGCGAAGGGACAGACTACGAGCAGTACTTC
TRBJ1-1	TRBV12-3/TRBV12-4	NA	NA	CASSFGVMTEAFF	TGTGCCAGCAGTTTTGGGGTAATGACTGAAGCTTTCTTT
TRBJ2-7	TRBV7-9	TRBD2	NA	CASSPRTSRPYEQYF	TGTGCCAGCAGCCCTCGGACTAGTCGGCCCTACGAGCAGTACTTC
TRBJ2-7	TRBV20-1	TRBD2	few	CSARGETSVSYEQYF	TGCAGTGCTAGAGGGGAGACTAGCGTCTCCTACGAGCAGTACTTC
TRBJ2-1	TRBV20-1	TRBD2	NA	CSAGGGGAVNEQFF	TGCAGTGCAGGGGGCGGGGGGGCCGTTAATGAGCAGTTCTTC
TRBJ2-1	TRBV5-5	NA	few	CASSLNKDNEQFF	TGTGCCAGCAGCTTGAACAAAGACAATGAGCAGTTCTTC
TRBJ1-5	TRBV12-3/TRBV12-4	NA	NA	CASSARSSQPQHF	TGTGCCAGCAGCGCTCGGTCGAGTCAGCCCCAGCATTTT
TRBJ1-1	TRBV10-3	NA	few	CAISDGTEAFF	TGTGCCATCAGTGACGGCACTGAAGCTTTCTTT
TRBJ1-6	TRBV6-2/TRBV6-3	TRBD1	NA	CASSTGTGNPPLHF	TGTGCCAGCAGCACCGGGACAGGGAATCCACCCCTCCACTTT
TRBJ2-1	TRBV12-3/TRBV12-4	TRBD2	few	CASSLGLAGGPHEQFF	TGTGCCAGCAGTTTAGGGCTAGCGGGGGGGCCCCATGAGCAGTTCTTC
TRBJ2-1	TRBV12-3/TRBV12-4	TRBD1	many	CASSRDRGKGSYEQFF	TGTGCCAGCAGTCGCGACAGGGGCAAAGGTAGCTATGAGCAGTTCTTC
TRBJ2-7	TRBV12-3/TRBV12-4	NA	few	CASSLRQGGSYEQYF	TGTGCCAGCAGTTTACGGCAGGGAGGAAGCTACGAGCAGTACTTC
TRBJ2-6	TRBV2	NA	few	CASKDPRGPYSGANVLTF	TGTGCCAGCAAAGACCCCAGGGGTCCGTACTCTGGGGCCAACGTCCTGACTTTC
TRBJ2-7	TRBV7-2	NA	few	CASSTASGYEQYF	TGTGCCAGCAGCACAGCCTCGGGCTACGAGCAGTACTTC
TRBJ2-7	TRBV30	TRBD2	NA	CAYRTSGSYEQYF	TGTGCCTATCGGACTAGCGGGAGCTACGAGCAGTACTTC
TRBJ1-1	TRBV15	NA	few	CATSEYGADQRAFF	TGTGCCACCAGTGAGTACGGGGCCGACCAACGAGCTTTCTTT
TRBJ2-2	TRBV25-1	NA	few	CASSSGTATGELFF	TGTGCCAGCAGCTCCGGGACGGCCACCGGGGAGCTGTTTTTT
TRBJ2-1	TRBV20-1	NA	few	CSARGPGNEQFF	TGCAGTGCTAGAGGGCCTGGCAATGAGCAGTTCTTC
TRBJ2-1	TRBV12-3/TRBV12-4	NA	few	CASSLDSKQFF	TGTGCCAGCAGCCTGGACTCTAAACAGTTCTTC
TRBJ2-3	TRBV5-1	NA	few	CASSFDTVTDTQYF	TGCGCCAGCAGCTTTGACACTGTCACAGATACGCAGTATTTT
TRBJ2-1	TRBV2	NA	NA	CASVYSNEQFF	TGTGCCAGCGTATACTCCAATGAGCAGTTCTTC
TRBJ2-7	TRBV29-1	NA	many	CSVHLRETGQTGEQYF	TGCAGCGTCCACCTCAGGGAGACAGGCCAAACGGGGGAGCAGTACTTC
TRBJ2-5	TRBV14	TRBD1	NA	CASSWGTGGRETQYF	TGTGCCAGCAGCTGGGGGACAGGGGGTCGGGAGACCCAGTACTTC
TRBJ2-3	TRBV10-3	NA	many	CAIREGLTDTQYF	TGTGCCATCAGAGAGGGGTTGACAGATACGCAGTATTTT
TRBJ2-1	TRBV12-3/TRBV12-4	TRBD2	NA	CASSRGTSGRLSNNEQFF	TGTGCCAGCAGTCGAGGGACTAGCGGGAGACTATCTAACAATGAGCAGTTCTTC
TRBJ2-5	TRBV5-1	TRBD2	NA	CASRVGSGSHQETQYF	TGCGCCAGCAGAGTCGGTAGCGGGAGCCATCAAGAGACCCAGTACTTC
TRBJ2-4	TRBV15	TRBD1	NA	CATSRGQGGAKNIQYF	TGTGCCACCAGCAGAGGACAGGGGGGAGCCAAAAACATTCAGTACTTC
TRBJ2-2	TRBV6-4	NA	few	CASSKVADTGELFF	TGTGCCAGCAGTAAGGTAGCTGACACCGGGGAGCTGTTTTTT
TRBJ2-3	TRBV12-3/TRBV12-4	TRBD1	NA	CASSLAVGQGAGDTQYF	TGTGCCAGCAGTCTAGCCGTGGGACAGGGGGCAGGAGATACGCAGTATTTT
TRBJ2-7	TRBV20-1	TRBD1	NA	CSARGGTGGAYEQYF	TGCAGTGCTAGAGGCGGGACAGGGGGCGCCTACGAGCAGTACTTC
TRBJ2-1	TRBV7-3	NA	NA	CASPGSHNEQFF	TGTGCCAGCCCCGGGAGCCACAATGAGCAGTTCTTC
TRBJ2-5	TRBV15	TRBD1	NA	CATSAGQGETQYF	TGTGCCACCAGCGCGGGACAGGGCGAGACCCAGTACTTC
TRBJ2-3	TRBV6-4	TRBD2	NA	CASSDRSLAGGPFRPDTQYF	TGTGCCAGCAGTGATCGCTCTCTAGCGGGAGGGCCTTTTAGGCCAGATACGCAGTATTTT
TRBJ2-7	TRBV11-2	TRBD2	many	CASGFPYEQYF	TGTGCTAGCGGGTTTCCCTACGAGCAGTACTTC
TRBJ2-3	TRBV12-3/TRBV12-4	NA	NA	CASSLARGGSTDTQYF	TGTGCCAGCAGTTTGGCGAGAGGGGGGAGCACAGATACGCAGTATTTT
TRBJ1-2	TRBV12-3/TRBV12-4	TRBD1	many	CASSPPDRVGGYTF	TGTGCCAGCAGTCCCCCTGACAGGGTCGGTGGCTACACCTTC
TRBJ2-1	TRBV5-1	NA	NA	CASSWNYNEQFF	TGTGCCAGCAGCTGGAATTACAATGAGCAGTTCTTC
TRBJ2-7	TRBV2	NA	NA	CASDPVPGEQYF	TGTGCCAGCGACCCGGTCCCGGGGGAGCAGTACTTC
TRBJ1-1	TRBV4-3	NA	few	CASSQDRGWNTEAFF	TGCGCCAGCAGCCAAGACAGAGGATGGAACACTGAAGCTTTCTTT
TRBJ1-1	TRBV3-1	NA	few	CASSQSGTDEAFF	TGTGCCAGCAGCCAATCCGGGACGGATGAAGCTTTCTTT
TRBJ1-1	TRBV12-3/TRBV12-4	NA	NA	CASTVMGRRFEAFF	TGTGCCAGCACCGTTATGGGACGGAGGTTCGAAGCTTTCTTT
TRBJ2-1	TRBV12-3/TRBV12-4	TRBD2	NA	CASSSREGLFNEQFF	TGTGCCAGCAGTTCGCGGGAGGGCCTCTTCAATGAGCAGTTCTTC
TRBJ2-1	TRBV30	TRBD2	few	CAWSYSGSLSNEQFF	TGTGCCTGGAGTTATAGCGGGAGCCTATCCAATGAGCAGTTCTTC
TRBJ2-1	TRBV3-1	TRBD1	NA	CASSLPGGGSYNEQFF	TGTGCCAGCAGCCTCCCAGGGGGCGGAAGTTACAATGAGCAGTTCTTC
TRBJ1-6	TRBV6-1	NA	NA	CASEEPLHF	TGTGCCAGCGAGGAACCCCTCCACTTT
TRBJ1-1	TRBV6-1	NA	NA	CASSPNFRYSTEAFF	TGTGCCAGCAGTCCAAACTTCAGGTATAGCACTGAAGCTTTCTTT
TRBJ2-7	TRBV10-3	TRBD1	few	CATLPGQGREQYF	TGTGCCACCTTGCCGGGACAGGGCCGCGAGCAGTACTTC
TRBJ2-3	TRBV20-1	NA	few	CSASWGTGTDTQYF	TGCAGTGCTAGCTGGGGAACCGGTACAGATACGCAGTATTTT
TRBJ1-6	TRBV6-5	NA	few	CASSYGGSVNSPLHF	TGTGCCAGCAGTTACGGGGGATCTGTGAATTCACCCCTCCACTTT
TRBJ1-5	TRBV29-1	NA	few	CSVGWNTNQPQHF	TGCAGCGTTGGGTGGAATACAAATCAGCCCCAGCATTTT
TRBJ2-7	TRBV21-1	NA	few	CASPPASGGFHEQYF	TGTGCCAGCCCTCCGGCCAGCGGGGGGTTCCACGAGCAGTACTTC
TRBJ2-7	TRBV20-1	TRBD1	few	CSAIDRGYEQYF	TGCAGTGCTATCGACAGGGGGTACGAGCAGTACTTC
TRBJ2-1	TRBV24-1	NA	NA	CATSDPGRGEQFF	TGTGCCACCAGTGATCCGGGGCGCGGTGAGCAGTTCTTC